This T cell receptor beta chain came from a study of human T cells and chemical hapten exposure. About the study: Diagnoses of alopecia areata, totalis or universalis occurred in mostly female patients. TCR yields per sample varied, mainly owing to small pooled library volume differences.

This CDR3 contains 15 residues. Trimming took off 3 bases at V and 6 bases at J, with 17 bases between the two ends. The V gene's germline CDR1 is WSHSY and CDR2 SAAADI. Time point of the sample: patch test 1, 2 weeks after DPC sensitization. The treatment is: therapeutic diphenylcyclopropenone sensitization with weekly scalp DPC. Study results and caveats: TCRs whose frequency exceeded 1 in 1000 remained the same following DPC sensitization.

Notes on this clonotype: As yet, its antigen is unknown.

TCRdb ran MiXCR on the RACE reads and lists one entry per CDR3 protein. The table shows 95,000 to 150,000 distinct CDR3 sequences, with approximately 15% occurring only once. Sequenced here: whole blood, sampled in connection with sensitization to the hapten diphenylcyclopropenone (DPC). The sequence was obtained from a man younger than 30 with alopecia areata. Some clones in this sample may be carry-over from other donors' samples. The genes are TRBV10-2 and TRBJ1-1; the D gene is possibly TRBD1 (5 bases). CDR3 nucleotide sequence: TGCGCCAGCAGTGAAAGCCGGCAGGGCGGTTCTGAAGCTTTCTTT. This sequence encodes CASSESRQGGSEAFF.